Each of the 12 T cell receptor beta chains below was sequenced from the same sample in a study of HIV-infected patients and healthy controls. Reverse transcription used 450 to 500 ng RNA and constant-region primers for alpha and beta. Using multiplexing indices, alpha and beta chain libraries were generated apart by chain-specific third strand synthesis. One entry per CDR3 protein, called by TCRdb with MiXCR from the 5' RACE reads. Here the sample spans fewer than 25,000 distinct CDR3 sequences, approximately 9% being singletons. Whole blood was used without fractionation, so all unsorted peripheral T cells were included. Sequencing input: blood. Every receptor here comes from an adult in good health.

In its sample, this clonotype is medium-sized. V and J are TRBV20-1 and TRBJ1-5; D unclear. Germline assignment: CDR1 DFQATT and CDR2 SNEGSKA (reference sequence). The CDR3 is 15 residues long. Trimming took off 1 base at V and 2 bases at J, with 12 bases between the two ends. This chain's CDR3 is CSARVPGGGNQPQHF. CDR3 coding DNA: TGCAGTGCTAGAGTTCCAGGTGGCGGCAATCAGCCCCAGCATTTT.

This clonotype has ten or more counts. The V and J genes are TRBV20-1 and TRBJ1-5, with D tentatively TRBD1 (5 bases). CDR1 is DFQATT, CDR2 SNEGSKA, per germline (reference sequence). There are 12 residues in the CDR3. The V end was cut by 7 bases, the J end by 5 bases, with 12 bases between. As DNA, the CDR3 is TGCAGTGGCGGGACGTCAGATCAGCCCCAGCATTTT. This sequence encodes CSGGTSDQPQHF.

The table lists this clonotype with many counts. The chain combines TRBV6-6 with TRBJ1-5; D possibly corresponds to TRBD1 (5 bases). The CDR3 is made up of 15 amino acids. Per the germline V gene, CDR1 is MNHNY and CDR2 is SVGAGI (reference sequence). V was trimmed by 5 bases and J by 0 bases, leaving 11 bases between them. CDR3 loop: CASSITGDSNQPQHF. The CDR3 region has the DNA TGTGCCAGCAGTATTACGGGGGATAGCAATCAGCCCCAGCATTTT.

There are many counts of this clonotype. The chain recombines TRBV29-1 with TRBJ2-5; TRBD1 matches 7 bases. Per the germline V gene, CDR1 is SQVTM and CDR2 is ANQGSEA. The CDR3 has 14 amino acids. V lost 6 bases and J lost 2; bases outside the gene matches: 9. The CDR3: CSVYGTVNQETQYF. The CDR3 nucleotides read TGCAGCGTCTACGGGACAGTCAATCAAGAGACCCAGTACTTC.

This clonotype is classed as medium-sized (0.01 to 0.1%). The chain is built from TRBV7-8 and TRBJ1-5; D call uncertain. The germline gives CDR1 SGHVS, CDR2 FQNEAQ. This CDR3 region has 15 residues. Trimming stripped 2 bases from V and 3 bases from J, with 11 bases between. As DNA, the CDR3 is TGTGCCAGCAGCTTATACGTGGCAGACAATCAGCCCCAGCATTTT. It yields the protein CASSLYVADNQPQHF.

This clonotype occurred a few times. A much larger clonotype is one base distant, so this may be a read error. The chain carries TRBV2 and TRBJ2-7; no reliable D call. The CDR3 has 12 amino acids. Germline V gene lookup returns CDR1 SNHLY and CDR2 FYNNEI. With 8 bases removed from V and 5 bases from J, the gap between germline ends came to 13 bases. The CDR3 loop reads CASEIRYDEQYF. The CDR3 DNA is TGTGCCAGCGAGATCAGGTACGACGAGCAGTACTTC.

This clonotype was picked up many times. The rearrangement links TRBV18 to TRBJ2-1; weak D call: TRBD1 (6 bases). The CDR3 has 12 amino acids. V was pared by 2 bases and J by 9 bases, with 8 bases between. CDR1 and CDR2 (germline): KGHSH, LQKENI. This chain's CDR3 is CASSPEGGEQFF. CDR3 coding DNA: TGTGCCAGCTCACCAGAAGGGGGTGAGCAGTTCTTC.

The table lists this clonotype with many counts. The gene calls are TRBV19 and TRBJ1-4; D unclear. V lost 6 bases and J 0 bases, leaving 8 bases between the germline ends. The CDR3 runs to 14 residues. Germline values: CDR1 LNHDA, CDR2 SQIVND (reference sequence). The chain's CDR3 is CASRSGATNEKLFF. The DNA of the CDR3 is TGTGCCAGTAGAAGTGGGGCAACTAATGAAAAACTGTTTTTT.

This clonotype has a single count. The junction departs from the called germline gene at one end, perhaps through a read error. The genes are TRBV29-1 and TRBJ2-3; TRBD1 matches 9 bases. CDR3 length: 15 residues. Germline V gene data show CDR1 as SQVTM and CDR2 as ANQGSEA. The DNA for the CDR3 is TGCAGCGTTGGGCTGACAGGGGGATCCACAGATACGCAGAATTTT. It encodes CSVGLTGGSTDTQNF.

V usage is TRBV28 and J usage is TRBJ1-1; D is unclear. Germline CDR1 and CDR2: MDHEN and SYDVKM. The CDR3 runs 14 residues. Trimming stripped 5 bases from V and 0 bases from J, with 10 bases between. CDR3 coding DNA: TGTGCCAGCAGTCCAGCACAGATGAACACTGAAGCTTTCTTT. Translation gives CASSPAQMNTEAFF.

This clonotype is judged medium-sized (0.01 to 0.1%). The chain links TRBV2 to TRBJ2-7; D ambiguous. CDR1 is SNHLY and CDR2 is FYNNEI in the germline V gene. The CDR3 has 12 residues. V shed 4 bases and J shed 4 bases, with 8 bases lying between them. This chain's CDR3 is CASSAQQYEQYF. CDR3 coding DNA: TGTGCCAGCAGTGCGCAGCAGTACGAGCAGTACTTC.

This clonotype was seen at least ten times. This chain links TRBV4-3 with TRBJ1-1; D unresolved. Per germline, CDR1 LGHNA and CDR2 YSLEER. The V end was cut by 4 bases, the J end by 1 base, with 7 bases between. The CDR3 contains 13 residues. The CDR3 bases are TGCGCCAGCAGCCGTTTGAAGAACACTGAAGCTTTCTTT. Its translation is CASSRLKNTEAFF.